This T cell receptor beta chain derives from a study of T-cell memory formation after mild COVID-19. Study-wide results and limits: Pre-infection memory showed some responding clones, and this suggested that cross-reactive memory joined.

As to this clonotype: Antigen unknown.

One entry per CDR3 protein results from TCRdb running MiXCR on the 5' RACE reads. The table includes 400,000 to 450,000 distinct CDR3 sequences, approximately 19% detected once. This TCR came from a man aged 18 to 30 who had mild COVID-19 (a few samples of this study predate the infection). Cell type and time point are not known. The specimen was PBMCs or a T cell subset sorted from them (not recorded which).

The CDR3 loop is CASSFGVVKDTEAFF. CDR3 coding DNA: TGTGCCAGCAGCTTCGGTGTTGTAAAGGACACTGAAGCTTTCTTT. The rearrangement links TRBV21-1 to TRBJ1-1. TRBV21-1 is designated a pseudogene. CDR3 length: 15 residues.